This T cell receptor (beta chain) was recovered during a study of blood T cell repertoires in COVID-19. About the study: Samples representing acute and convalescent COVID-19 were sourced from the United States, Italy and Spain. Nucleic acid was either cDNA or gDNA, and it came from T cells, B-cell-depleted T cells, or PBMCs.

Trimming shortened V by 0 bases and J by 3 bases, and 12 bases separated the two germline ends. CDR1 KGHSH and CDR2 LQKENI come from the germline V gene. This CDR3 has 15 residues. As handled by the study authors: Estimation of nucleated cell counts was performed using reference gene primer amplification. Repertoires were generated with immunoSEQ multiplex PCR, while TCRdb's copy carries only in-frame clones and drops some. The V and J calls and clone size were taken over from that table, and D and trimming were inferred from the DNA. The sample holds approximately 94,000 clones, approximately 80% seen once.

The sequence was collected from a human donor in a cohort sampled during active COVID-19. The chain links TRBV18 to TRBJ2-7; perhaps TRBD2 as D (5 bases). Sequencing used peripheral blood. This chain's CDR3 is CASSPPGVEGYEQYF. The CDR3 nucleotides are TGTGCCAGCTCACCACCGGGAGTCGAAGGCTACGAGCAGTACTTC. The entire variable domain, with the rest obtained from reference TRBV18 and TRBJ2-7, is as follows: NAGVMQNPRHLVRRRGQEARLRCSPMKGHSHVYWYRQLPEEGLKFMVYLQKENIIDESGMPKERFSAEFPKEGPSILRIQQVVRGDSAAYFCASSPPGVEGYEQYFGPGTRLTVT.